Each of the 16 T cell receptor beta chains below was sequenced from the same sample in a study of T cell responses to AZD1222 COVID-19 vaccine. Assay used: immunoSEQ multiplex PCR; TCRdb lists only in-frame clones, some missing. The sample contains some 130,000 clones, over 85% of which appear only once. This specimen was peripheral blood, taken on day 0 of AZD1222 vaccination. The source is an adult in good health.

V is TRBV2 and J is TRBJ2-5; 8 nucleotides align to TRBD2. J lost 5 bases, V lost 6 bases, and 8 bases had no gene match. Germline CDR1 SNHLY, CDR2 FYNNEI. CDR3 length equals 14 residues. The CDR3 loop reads CASRETSVMETQYF. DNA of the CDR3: TGTGCCAGCAGAGAGACTAGCGTGATGGAGACCCAGTACTTC.

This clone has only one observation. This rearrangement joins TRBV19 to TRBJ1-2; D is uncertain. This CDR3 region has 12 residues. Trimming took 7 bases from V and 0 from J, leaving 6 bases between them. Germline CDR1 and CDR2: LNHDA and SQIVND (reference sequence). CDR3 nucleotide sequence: TGTGCCAGTAACAGAGCTAACTATGGCTACACCTTC. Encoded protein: CASNRANYGYTF.

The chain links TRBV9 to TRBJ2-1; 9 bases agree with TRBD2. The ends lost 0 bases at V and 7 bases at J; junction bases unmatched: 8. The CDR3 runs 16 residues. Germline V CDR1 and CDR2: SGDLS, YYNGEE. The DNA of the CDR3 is TGTGCCAGCAGCGTAGTTGGTAGCGGGGGTTGGAATGAGCAGTTCTTC. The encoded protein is CASSVVGSGGWNEQFF.

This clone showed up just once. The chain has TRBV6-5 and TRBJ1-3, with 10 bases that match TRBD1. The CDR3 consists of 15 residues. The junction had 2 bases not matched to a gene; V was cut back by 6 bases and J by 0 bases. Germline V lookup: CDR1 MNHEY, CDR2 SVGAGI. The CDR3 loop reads CASRGQGVSGNTIYF. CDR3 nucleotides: TGTGCCAGCAGAGGACAGGGGGTCTCTGGAAACACCATATATTTT.

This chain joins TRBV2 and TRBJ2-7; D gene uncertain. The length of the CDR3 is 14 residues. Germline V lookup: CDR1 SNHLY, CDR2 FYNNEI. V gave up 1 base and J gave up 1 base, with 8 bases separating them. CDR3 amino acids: CASSEGLASYEQYF. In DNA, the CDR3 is TGTGCCAGCAGTGAAGGACTCGCTTCCTACGAGCAGTACTTC.

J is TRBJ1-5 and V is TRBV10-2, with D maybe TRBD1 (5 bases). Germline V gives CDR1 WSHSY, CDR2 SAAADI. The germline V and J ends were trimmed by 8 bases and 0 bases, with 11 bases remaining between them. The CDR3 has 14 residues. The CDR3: CASASGGSNQPQHF. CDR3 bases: TGCGCCAGCGCTTCGGGGGGTAGCAATCAGCCCCAGCATTTT.

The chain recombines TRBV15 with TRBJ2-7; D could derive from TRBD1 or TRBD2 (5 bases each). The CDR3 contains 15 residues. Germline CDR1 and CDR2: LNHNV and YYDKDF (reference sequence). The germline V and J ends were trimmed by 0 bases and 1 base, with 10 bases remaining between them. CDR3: CATSREGDQSYEQYF. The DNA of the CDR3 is TGTGCCACCAGCAGAGAAGGGGACCAGTCCTACGAGCAGTACTTC.

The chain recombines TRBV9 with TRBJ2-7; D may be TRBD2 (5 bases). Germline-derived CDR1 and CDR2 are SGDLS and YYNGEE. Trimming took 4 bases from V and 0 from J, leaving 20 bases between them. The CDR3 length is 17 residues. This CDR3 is CASSPEGSHSSSYEQYF. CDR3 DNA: TGTGCCAGCAGCCCCGAGGGCTCCCACTCTAGCTCCTACGAGCAGTACTTC.

Written as DNA, the CDR3 is TGCAGCGTCTTTACAGGGGAGAGGGGGGGTACTGAAGCTTTCTTT. It yields the protein CSVFTGERGGTEAFF. The V gene is TRBV29-1, the J gene TRBJ1-1; 7 bases are shared with TRBD1. Trimming at V came to 6 bases and at J to 5 bases, leaving 15 bases not matched to a gene. CDR3 size: 15 residues. Germline CDR1 is SQVTM and CDR2 is ANQGSEA.

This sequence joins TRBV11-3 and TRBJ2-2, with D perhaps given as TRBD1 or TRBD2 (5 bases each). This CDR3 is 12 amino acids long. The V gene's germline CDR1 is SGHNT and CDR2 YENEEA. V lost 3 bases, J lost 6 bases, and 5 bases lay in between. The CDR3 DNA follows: TGTGCCAGCAGCTTGGGGGCCGGGGAGCTGTTTTTT. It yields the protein CASSLGAGELFF.

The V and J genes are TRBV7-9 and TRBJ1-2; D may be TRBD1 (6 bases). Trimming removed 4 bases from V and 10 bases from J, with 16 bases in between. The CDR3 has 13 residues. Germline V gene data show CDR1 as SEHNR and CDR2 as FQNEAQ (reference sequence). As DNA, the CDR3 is TGTGCCAGCAGCTGGGCAGGGGAGTCCGACTACACCTTC. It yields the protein CASSWAGESDYTF.

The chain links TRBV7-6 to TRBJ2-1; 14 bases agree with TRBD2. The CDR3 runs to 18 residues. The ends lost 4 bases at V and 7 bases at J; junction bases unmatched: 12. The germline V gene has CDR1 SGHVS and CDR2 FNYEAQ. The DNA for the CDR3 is TGTGCCAGCAGCTCCCGGACTAGCGGGAGGTATATAGGGAATGAGCAGTTCTTC. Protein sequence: CASSSRTSGRYIGNEQFF.

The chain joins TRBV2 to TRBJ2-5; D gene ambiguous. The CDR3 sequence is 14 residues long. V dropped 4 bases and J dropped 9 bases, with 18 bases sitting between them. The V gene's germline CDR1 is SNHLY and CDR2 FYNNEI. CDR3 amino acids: CASSAGTGPLAQYF. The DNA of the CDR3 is TGTGCCAGCAGTGCCGGAACCGGGCCCCTTGCCCAGTACTTC.

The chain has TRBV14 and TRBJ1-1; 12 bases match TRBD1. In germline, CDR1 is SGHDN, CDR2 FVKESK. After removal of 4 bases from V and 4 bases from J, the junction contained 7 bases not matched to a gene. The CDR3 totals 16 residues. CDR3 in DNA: TGTGCCAGCAGCCGGGACAGGGGGCGAGAGGGCACTGAAGCTTTCTTT. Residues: CASSRDRGREGTEAFF.

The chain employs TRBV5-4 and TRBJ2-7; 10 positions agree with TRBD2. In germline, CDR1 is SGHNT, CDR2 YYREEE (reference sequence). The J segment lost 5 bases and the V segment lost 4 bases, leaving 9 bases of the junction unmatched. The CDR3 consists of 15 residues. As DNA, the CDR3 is TGTGCCAGCAGCCGCCCGGGACTAGCGATCGACGAGCAGTACTTC. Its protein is CASSRPGLAIDEQYF.

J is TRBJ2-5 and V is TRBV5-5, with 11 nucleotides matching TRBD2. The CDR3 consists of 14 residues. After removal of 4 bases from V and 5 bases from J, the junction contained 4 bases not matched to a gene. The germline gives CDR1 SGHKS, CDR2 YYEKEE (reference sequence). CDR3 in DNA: TGTGCCAGCAGCCTACTAGCGGGGGCTGAGACCCAGTACTTC. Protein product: CASSLLAGAETQYF.